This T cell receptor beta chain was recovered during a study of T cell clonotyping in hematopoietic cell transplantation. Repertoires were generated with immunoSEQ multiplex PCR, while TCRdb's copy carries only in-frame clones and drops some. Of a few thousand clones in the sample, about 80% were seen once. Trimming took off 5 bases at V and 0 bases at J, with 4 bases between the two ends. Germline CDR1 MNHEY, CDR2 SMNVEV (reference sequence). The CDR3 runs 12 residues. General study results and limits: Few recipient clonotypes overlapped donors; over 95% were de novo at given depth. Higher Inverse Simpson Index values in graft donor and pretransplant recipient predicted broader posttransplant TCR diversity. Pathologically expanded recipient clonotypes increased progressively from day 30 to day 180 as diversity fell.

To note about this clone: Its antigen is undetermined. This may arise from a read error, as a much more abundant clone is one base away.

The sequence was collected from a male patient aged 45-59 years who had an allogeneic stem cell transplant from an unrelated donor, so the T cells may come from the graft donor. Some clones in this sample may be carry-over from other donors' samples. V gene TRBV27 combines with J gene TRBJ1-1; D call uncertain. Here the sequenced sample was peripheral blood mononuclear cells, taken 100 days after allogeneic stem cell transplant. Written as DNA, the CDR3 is TGTGCCAGCAGTACCTTGAACACTGAAGCTTTCTTT. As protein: CASSTLNTEAFF.